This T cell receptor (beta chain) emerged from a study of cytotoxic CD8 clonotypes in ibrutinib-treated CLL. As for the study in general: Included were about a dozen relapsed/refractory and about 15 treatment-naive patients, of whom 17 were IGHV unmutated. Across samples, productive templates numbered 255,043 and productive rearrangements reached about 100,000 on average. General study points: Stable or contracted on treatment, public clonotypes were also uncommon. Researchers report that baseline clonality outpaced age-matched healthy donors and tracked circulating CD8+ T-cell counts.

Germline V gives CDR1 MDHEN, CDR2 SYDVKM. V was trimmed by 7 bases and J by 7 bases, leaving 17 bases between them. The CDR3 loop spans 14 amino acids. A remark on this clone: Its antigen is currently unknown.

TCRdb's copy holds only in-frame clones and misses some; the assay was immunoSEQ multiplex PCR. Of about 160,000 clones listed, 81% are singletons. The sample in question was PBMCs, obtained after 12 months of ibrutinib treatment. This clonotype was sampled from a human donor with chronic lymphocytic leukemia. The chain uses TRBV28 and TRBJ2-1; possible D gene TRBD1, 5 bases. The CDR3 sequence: CASTFRGRLNEQFF. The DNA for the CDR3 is TGTGCCAGCACCTTTAGGGGCAGGTTGAATGAGCAGTTCTTC.